The 15 T cell receptor beta chains reported below all come from one sample, sequenced in a study of shared T cell receptors in the human thymus. Libraries were prepared by immunoSEQ multiplex PCR; TCRdb keeps only in-frame clonotypes and omits some of them. Of some 640,000 clones listed, 80% to 90% are singletons. The same data also contributed to another study, on human thymus T cells.

The sequencing sample was made of thymocytes. All receptors come from a boy less than two years old with a congenital heart defect.

The genes are TRBV19 and TRBJ1-1, with 9 bases matching TRBD1. Germline V CDR1 and CDR2: LNHDA, SQIVND (reference sequence). CDR3 length equals 17 residues. The V segment lost 5 bases and the J segment 0 bases; nucleotides outside the gene matches: 10. CDR3 sequence: CASSSTGTGFMNTEAFF. The DNA of the CDR3 is TGTGCCAGTAGTTCTACCGGGACAGGGTTTATGAACACTGAAGCTTTCTTT.

The chain carries TRBV6-5 and TRBJ2-1; 14 bases agree with TRBD2. With 6 bases clipped from V and 9 bases from J, the junction kept 7 bases outside the gene matches. The CDR3 contains 15 residues. Germline CDR1 is MNHEY and CDR2 is SVGAGI. The CDR3: CASSRLAGGPGEQFF. CDR3 nucleotide sequence: TGTGCCAGCAGCCGACTAGCGGGAGGGCCAGGTGAGCAGTTCTTC.

The rearrangement links TRBV27 to TRBJ2-3, with TRBD1 identical over 9 bases. Germline V gene data show CDR1 as MNHEY and CDR2 as SMNVEV (reference sequence). Trimming at V came to 10 bases and at J to 5 bases, leaving 10 bases not matched to a gene. The CDR3 consists of 14 residues. The CDR3 sequence is CATAGTGRGDTQYF. CDR3 sequence (DNA): TGTGCCACCGCCGGGACAGGGAGGGGAGATACGCAGTATTTT.

The chain employs TRBV28 and TRBJ2-2; 12 bases align to TRBD2. The V gene end was trimmed by 5 bases and the J gene end by 1 base; junction bases not matched to a gene: 11. Germline values: CDR1 MDHEN, CDR2 SYDVKM. The CDR3 spans 19 residues. The CDR3 DNA reads as TGTGCCAGCAGTATCCTACTGACTAGCGGGAGCGGGAACACCGGGGAGCTGTTTTTT. It is translated as CASSILLTSGSGNTGELFF.

V and J are TRBV7-6 and TRBJ2-1; 9 nucleotides agree with TRBD2. The V and J ends lost 1 base and 9 bases, in that order; junction bases with no gene match: 7. The CDR3 has 15 residues. Germline V gene lookup returns CDR1 SGHVS and CDR2 FNYEAQ. CDR3 loop: CASSLVRASGIEQFF. The CDR3, as DNA: TGTGCCAGCAGCTTAGTTAGGGCTAGCGGGATTGAGCAGTTCTTC.

The chain recombines TRBV6-5 with TRBJ2-7; 14 bases map to TRBD2. Trimming took 8 bases from V and 6 from J; bases not matched to a gene: 9. CDR1 is MNHEY, CDR2 SVGAGI, per germline. The CDR3 has 15 residues. The CDR3 sequence: CASGTTGLAGGEQYF. CDR3 coding DNA: TGTGCCAGCGGAACGACCGGACTAGCGGGAGGCGAGCAGTACTTC.

This chain uses TRBV14 with TRBJ2-3, with a weak D call TRBD2 (6 bases). Germline lookup yields CDR1 SGHDN and CDR2 FVKESK. V was trimmed by 8 bases and J by 4 bases, leaving 28 bases between them. This CDR3 region has 18 residues. CDR3 loop: CASSRVGRDFPDPDTQYF. The CDR3 bases are TGTGCCAGCTCGAGGGTTGGTCGGGACTTTCCGGACCCAGATACGCAGTATTTT.

This clone was found once. This sequence joins TRBV4-3 and TRBJ2-1; 8 bases map to TRBD1. V lost 0 bases and J lost 2; bases outside the gene matches: 3. Germline V gives CDR1 LGHNA, CDR2 YSLEER. The CDR3 is 16 residues long. The CDR3 nucleotides are TGCGCCAGCAGCCAAGACGGGACAGGAGCCTACAATGAGCAGTTCTTC. Its translation is CASSQDGTGAYNEQFF.

This clone has a handful of counts. In DNA, the CDR3 is TGCGCCAGCAGCTTGTACCCCAGCACTGAAGCTTTCTTT. Its protein product is CASSLYPSTEAFF. The chain couples TRBV5-1 to TRBJ1-1; no reliable D call. The germline gives CDR1 SGHRS, CDR2 YFSETQ. V was shortened by 1 base and J by 4 bases, with 8 bases between the two germline ends. The CDR3 is 13 amino acids.

CDR3 DNA: TGTGCCAGCAGTGACTGCCGGGACGAGCAGTACTTC. This sequence encodes CASSDCRDEQYF. This chain joins TRBV2 and TRBJ2-7; no firm D call. V was cut by 3 bases and J by 5 bases, with 8 bases left in between. CDR1 and CDR2 from the germline V gene are SNHLY and FYNNEI. The CDR3 extends over 12 amino acids.

CDR3 in DNA: TGTGCCAGCAGGGGACAGGGATCCTACGAGCAGTACTTC. Its protein is CASRGQGSYEQYF. The gene calls are TRBV27 and TRBJ2-7; 9 bases map to TRBD1. Germline CDR1 reads MNHEY; CDR2 reads SMNVEV (reference sequence). This CDR3 has 13 residues. Trimming removed 6 bases from V and 1 base from J; junction bases left unmatched: 1.

This chain joins TRBV6-4 and TRBJ2-7, with 8 bases fitting TRBD2. With 0 bases clipped from V and 9 bases from J, the junction kept 7 bases outside the gene matches. This CDR3 comprises 14 residues. In germline, CDR1 is MRHNA, CDR2 SNTAGT. In DNA, the CDR3 is TGTGCCAGCAGTGACTCGTCGGTAGCGGGACCGCAGTACTTC. This gives the protein CASSDSSVAGPQYF.

The V call is TRBV2, the J call TRBJ2-5; TRBD1 matches 10 bases. Looked up from germline, CDR1 is SNHLY and CDR2 is FYNNEI. The CDR3 consists of 12 residues. V was pared by 8 bases and J by 3 bases, with 0 bases of the junction left unmatched. The CDR3 loop is CASGTGEETQYF. CDR3 bases: TGTGCCAGCGGGACAGGGGAAGAGACCCAGTACTTC.

The rearrangement joins TRBV15 to TRBJ2-6; D might be TRBD2 (6 bases). Germline CDR1 LNHNV, CDR2 YYDKDF (reference sequence). Trimming cost V 9 bases and J 2 bases, with 11 bases left between them. The CDR3 spans 14 residues. CDR3 loop: CATTTGAGANVLTF. CDR3 DNA sequence: TGTGCCACGACAACGGGAGCTGGGGCCAACGTCCTGACTTTC.

This rearrangement joins TRBV6-1 to TRBJ1-4, with D perhaps TRBD1 (6 bases). Between the trimmed V and J ends, which lost 7 bases and 6 bases, there was a span of 18 bases. The V gene's germline CDR1 is MNHNS and CDR2 SASEGT. The CDR3 length is 15 residues. CDR3 sequence reads: CASITLGHDYEKLFF. Here the CDR3 DNA reads TGTGCCAGCATAACTCTGGGACACGACTATGAAAAACTGTTTTTT.